The 24 T cell receptor beta chains presented below share a single source sample, sequenced in a study of T-cell memory formation after mild COVID-19. MiXCR, applied by TCRdb to the 5' RACE reads, yields one record per CDR3 protein. The repertoire holds approximately 490,000 distinct CDR3 sequences, with around 20% as singletons. The sample comprised PBMCs or a T cell subset sorted from them (not recorded which). These receptor sequences come from an adult woman who had mild COVID-19 (a few samples of this study predate the infection). Cell type and time point are not known.

The V and J genes are TRBV10-3 and TRBJ2-7; tentatively, D is TRBD2 (5 bases). Trimming took 6 bases from V and 2 from J, leaving 11 bases between them. CDR1 and CDR2 (germline): ENHRY, SYGVKD. This CDR3 has 13 amino acids. CDR3 loop: CAISGQEAYEQYF. The CDR3 coding sequence is TGTGCCATCAGCGGGCAGGAGGCCTACGAGCAGTACTTC.

The chain employs TRBV6-1 and TRBJ2-1, with 8 nucleotides matching TRBD2. The germline gives CDR1 MNHNS, CDR2 SASEGT. The length of the CDR3 is 14 residues. V lost 8 bases and J lost 4; bases outside the gene matches: 7. DNA of the CDR3: TGTGCCAGCGGGGGTAGCGGGGCTTACAATGAGCAGTTCTTC. Protein product: CASGGSGAYNEQFF.

This clonotype was detected only a few times. The chain links TRBV7-8 to TRBJ2-6; possible D gene TRBD2, 6 bases. Trimming removed 5 bases from V and 2 bases from J, with 22 bases in between. The CDR3 is 19 amino acids. Germline loops: CDR1 SGHVS, CDR2 FQNEAQ. The CDR3 nucleotides read TGTGCCAGCAGCCTGGTCGATGTCCGCGGGGACCCTGGGGCCAACGTCCTGACTTTC. Translating gives CASSLVDVRGDPGANVLTF.

The CDR3: CASSPQAEETQYF. CDR3 nucleotides: TGTGCCAGCAGCCCCCAAGCGGAAGAGACCCAGTACTTC. V and J are TRBV7-2 and TRBJ2-5; the D gene is possibly TRBD2 (5 bases). Trimming shortened V by 5 bases and J by 3 bases, and 10 bases separated the two germline ends. CDR1 SGHTA and CDR2 FQGNSA come from the germline V gene. The CDR3 runs 13 residues.

This clonotype was seen a few times. The V and J genes are TRBV10-3 and TRBJ2-5; TRBD1 matches at 7 bases. V shed 5 bases and J 3 bases; nucleotides not matched to a gene: 9. Germline values: CDR1 ENHRY, CDR2 SYGVKD. This CDR3 is 15 amino acids long. The CDR3 coding sequence is TGTGCCATCAGTAACAACGACAGGGCAGAAGAGACCCAGTACTTC. Its translation: CAISNNDRAEETQYF.

There are a few counts of this clonotype. The gene calls are TRBV29-1 and TRBJ2-3; 9 nucleotides match TRBD1. Germline CDR1 is SQVTM and CDR2 is ANQGSEA. Trimming removed 6 bases from V and 6 bases from J; junction bases left unmatched: 10. The CDR3 extends over 14 amino acids. DNA for the CDR3: TGCAGCGTACGACTCACAGGGGGCGAGGATACGCAGTATTTT. Translating it yields CSVRLTGGEDTQYF.

The genes are TRBV6-5 and TRBJ2-3; possibly TRBD1 or TRBD2 for D (6 bases each). V lost 5 bases and J lost 3, with 15 bases in between. Germline V gives CDR1 MNHEY, CDR2 SVGAGI. The CDR3 has 15 residues. The DNA of the CDR3 is TGTGCCAGCAGTATGACTAGGCAGGGGACAGATACGCAGTATTTT. Translated: CASSMTRQGTDTQYF.

This clonotype was picked up a small number of times. This chain's CDR3 is CASSEHFTQHF. The CDR3 DNA reads as TGTGCCAGCAGTGAACACTTTACCCAGCATTTT. This chain uses TRBV6-1 with TRBJ1-5; D ambiguous. The germline CDR1 and CDR2 sequences are MNHNS and SASEGT. Trimming cost V 2 bases and J 11 bases, with 7 bases left between them. The CDR3 has 11 amino acids.

The table lists this clonotype with a few counts. The chain carries TRBV20-1 and TRBJ1-2, with 8 bases fitting TRBD1. Trimming cost V 4 bases and J 4 bases; bases outside gene matches: 8. Germline CDR1 reads DFQATT; CDR2 reads SNEGSKA (reference sequence). The CDR3 length is 14 residues. The CDR3 DNA reads as TGCAGTGCTATACCCGGACAGGGCCGCTATGGCTACACCTTC. Protein sequence: CSAIPGQGRYGYTF.

This clonotype was detected a few times. This chain uses TRBV4-3 with TRBJ2-3; D possibly matches TRBD1 or TRBD2 (5 bases each). This CDR3 has 18 residues. Germline-derived CDR1 and CDR2 are LGHNA and YSLEER. Between the trimmed V and J ends, which lost 1 base and 1 base, there was a span of 18 bases. The CDR3 spells CASSQALVPRGGTDTQYF. The CDR3 coding sequence is TGCGCCAGCAGCCAAGCGCTAGTCCCTAGAGGGGGCACAGATACGCAGTATTTT.

CDR3 residues: CASSLSVLTGELFF. The CDR3 DNA is TGTGCCAGCAGTTTATCAGTACTCACCGGGGAGCTGTTTTTT. The chain joins TRBV27 to TRBJ2-2; D remains ambiguous. Deletions cut 0 bases from V and 4 bases from J, with 6 bases between. The CDR3 loop spans 14 amino acids. The germline V gene encodes CDR1 MNHEY and CDR2 SMNVEV (reference sequence).

The table lists this clonotype with a few counts. This chain connects TRBV5-1 to TRBJ2-3; TRBD1 agrees at 12 bases. Germline V gives CDR1 SGHRS, CDR2 YFSETQ. Trimming cost V 4 bases and J 4 bases; bases outside gene matches: 4. This CDR3 comprises 15 residues. The CDR3 nucleotides are TGCGCCAGCAGCGCTGGGACAGGGGGCGCAGATACGCAGTATTTT. Translation: CASSAGTGGADTQYF.

In this sample, this clonotype turned up many times. The chain recombines TRBV12-3 or TRBV12-4 with TRBJ2-2; 7 bases map to TRBD1. The V segment lost 5 bases and the J segment 8 bases; nucleotides outside the gene matches: 8. CDR3 length: 14 residues. CDR3 bases: TGTGCCAGCAGTCAACAGGGGAGCGTGGGGGAGCTGTTTTTT. As protein: CASSQQGSVGELFF.

This clonotype was counted a few times. This sequence joins TRBV25-1 and TRBJ2-3; possibly TRBD2 for D (6 bases). The CDR3 sequence is 16 residues long. Trimming removed 4 bases from V and 4 bases from J, with 18 bases in between. Looked up from germline, CDR1 is MGHDK and CDR2 is SYGVNS. Written as DNA, the CDR3 is TGTGCCAGCAGTGTATTGAGTACGGGAGTCGCAGATACGCAGTATTTT. Translating gives CASSVLSTGVADTQYF.

The chain couples TRBV4-2 to TRBJ2-5; D is possibly TRBD2 (6 bases). Germline V gene sequence: CDR1 LGHNA, CDR2 YNFKEQ. The CDR3 has 16 residues. Trimming shortened V by 2 bases and J by 3 bases, and 16 bases separated the two germline ends. As DNA, the CDR3 is TGTGCCAGCAGCCAATTCGGGACTTCTGACGAAGAGACCCAGTACTTC. This gives the protein CASSQFGTSDEETQYF.

The chain recombines TRBV6-2 or TRBV6-3 with TRBJ2-1, with 13 nucleotides matching TRBD2. The germline CDR1 and CDR2 sequences are MNHEY and SVGEGT. This CDR3 region has 16 residues. Trimming at V came to 4 bases and at J to 6 bases, leaving 6 bases not matched to a gene. The CDR3 DNA is TGTGCCAGCAGTTTTGGACTAGCGGGAGCTTTCAATGAGCAGTTCTTC. This sequence encodes CASSFGLAGAFNEQFF.

A few counts support this clonotype. The chain is built from TRBV20-1 and TRBJ2-1; 9 nucleotides align to TRBD2. Trimming cost V 3 bases and J 0 bases; bases outside gene matches: 9. The CDR3 is 17 amino acids. Germline assignment: CDR1 DFQATT and CDR2 SNEGSKA (reference sequence). This chain's CDR3 is CSARVAGGPSSYNEQFF. CDR3 bases: TGCAGTGCTAGGGTGGCGGGGGGGCCTAGCTCCTACAATGAGCAGTTCTTC.

This chain connects TRBV4-2 to TRBJ2-7, with 16 positions matching TRBD2. The CDR3 contains 18 residues. The V and J ends lost 3 bases and 0 bases, in that order; junction bases with no gene match: 5. CDR1 and CDR2 (germline): LGHNA, YNFKEQ. DNA for the CDR3: TGTGCCAGCAGCCAGGGGACTAGCGGGGGGGCCTTCTCCTACGAGCAGTACTTC. Its protein product is CASSQGTSGGAFSYEQYF.

This chain joins TRBV2 and TRBJ1-4; 9 nucleotides match TRBD1. CDR3 size: 16 residues. Trimming removed 4 bases from V and 2 bases from J; junction bases left unmatched: 5. CDR1 SNHLY and CDR2 FYNNEI come from the germline V gene. The DNA for the CDR3 is TGTGCCAGCAGTGCGACAGGGGGAGCGACTAATGAAAAACTGTTTTTT. Protein: CASSATGGATNEKLFF.

The chain joins TRBV18 to TRBJ2-1; 10 positions agree with TRBD2. The germline CDR1 and CDR2 sequences are KGHSH and LQKENI. The CDR3 loop spans 15 amino acids. Trimming at V came to 5 bases and at J to 9 bases, leaving 10 bases not matched to a gene. CDR3 DNA: TGTGCCAGCTCAACGAGCGGGGGGGCTTCAGTTGAGCAGTTCTTC. Translation: CASSTSGGASVEQFF.

The chain couples TRBV4-1 to TRBJ1-2, with D possibly matching TRBD1 (5 bases). This CDR3 is built from 14 residues. Germline CDR1 MGHRA, CDR2 YSYEKL. Trimming cost V 3 bases and J 8 bases, with 16 bases left between them. CDR3 bases: TGCGCCAGCAGCCAGAGTTGGTTGGGGGACGGCTACACCTTC. The encoded protein is CASSQSWLGDGYTF.

There are a few counts of this clonotype. The chain joins TRBV7-9 to TRBJ2-5; 7 nucleotides line up with TRBD1. V lost 5 bases and J lost 5; bases outside the gene matches: 14. CDR1 and CDR2 (germline): SEHNR, FQNEAQ (reference sequence). The CDR3 extends over 16 amino acids. The chain's CDR3 is CASSASPTGSRETQYF. CDR3 nucleotides: TGTGCCAGCAGCGCATCCCCGACAGGGAGTAGGGAGACCCAGTACTTC.

V and J are TRBV10-3 and TRBJ2-1; 15 bases align to TRBD2. Losses at the gene ends were 3 bases for V and 4 bases for J; bases not matched to a gene: 1. Germline V gene data show CDR1 as ENHRY and CDR2 as SYGVKD. The CDR3 is 16 residues long. The CDR3 region has the DNA TGTGCCATCAGTGAAGGGACTAGCGGGAGGTACAATGAGCAGTTCTTC. This sequence encodes CAISEGTSGRYNEQFF.

V usage is TRBV6-6 and J usage is TRBJ1-3; a possible D gene is TRBD1 (5 bases). Germline V lookup: CDR1 MNHNY, CDR2 SVGAGI (reference sequence). The germline V and J ends were trimmed by 0 bases and 2 bases, with 5 bases remaining between them. This CDR3 spans 14 amino acids. The CDR3: CASSYSRAGNTIYF. The CDR3 nucleotides are TGTGCCAGCAGTTACTCCAGGGCTGGAAACACCATATATTTT.